Below are 28 T cell receptor beta chains sequenced from a single sample in a study of blood T cell repertoires in COVID-19. TCRdb's copy holds only in-frame clones and misses some; the assay was immunoSEQ multiplex PCR. The repertoire holds 100,000 to 150,000 clones, with around 83% as singletons. The sequenced sample was peripheral blood. The source of these receptors is a man aged 55 to 69 with acute or convalescent COVID-19.

The chain employs TRBV19 and TRBJ2-3; TRBD2 matches at 11 bases. Trimming removed 4 bases from V and 6 bases from J; junction bases left unmatched: 3. In germline, CDR1 is LNHDA, CDR2 SQIVND (reference sequence). This CDR3 contains 14 residues. Here the CDR3 DNA reads TGTGCCAGTAGTAGTAGCGGGAGGGGGGATACGCAGTATTTT. Translating gives CASSSSGRGDTQYF. Combining the CDR3 with reference TRBV19 and TRBJ2-3 gives the whole variable domain DGGITQSPKYLFRKEGQNVTLSCEQNLNHDAMYWYRQDPGQGLRLIYYSQIVNDFQKGDIAEGYSVSREKKESFPLTVTSAQKNPTAFYLCASSSSGRGDTQYFGPGTRLTVL.

The chain links TRBV16 to TRBJ2-7; D gene unclear. The CDR3 has 13 amino acids. V was cut by 7 bases and J by 1 base, with 11 bases left in between. In germline, CDR1 is KGHSY, CDR2 FQNENV. CDR3 region: CASTSLFSYEQYF. The CDR3 region has the DNA TGTGCCAGCACCTCACTGTTTTCCTACGAGCAGTACTTC.

The chain links TRBV11-2 to TRBJ2-3; 7 bases align to TRBD2. The germline gives CDR1 SGHAT, CDR2 FQNNGV. V dropped 3 bases and J dropped 0; count of bases not matched to a gene: 6. CDR3 length: 16 residues. The CDR3 sequence: CASSLRRGTSTDTQYF. CDR3 nucleotides: TGTGCCAGCAGCTTGAGGCGGGGGACTAGCACAGATACGCAGTATTTT.

The CDR3 coding sequence is TGTGCCCTGTCGGCGGGGATGTACAATGAGCAGTTCTTC. This translates into CALSAGMYNEQFF. V and J are TRBV30 and TRBJ2-1; maybe TRBD2 (6 bases). Germline CDR1 GTSNPN, CDR2 SVGIG (reference sequence). With 8 bases removed from V and 4 bases from J, the gap between germline ends came to 15 bases. This CDR3 is 13 amino acids long.

The gene calls are TRBV7-9 and TRBJ2-3, with TRBD1 matching 7 bases. Trimming cost V 1 base and J 4 bases; bases outside gene matches: 8. This CDR3 comprises 16 residues. Per the germline V gene, CDR1 is SEHNR and CDR2 is FQNEAQ (reference sequence). The CDR3 protein is CASSLGPGGSADTQYF. CDR3 DNA sequence: TGTGCCAGCAGCTTAGGCCCAGGGGGTAGCGCAGATACGCAGTATTTT.

The rearrangement joins TRBV6-5 to TRBJ2-1; a weak D match, TRBD1 (6 bases). Trimming shortened V by 7 bases and J by 13 bases, and 17 bases separated the two germline ends. The CDR3 has 12 amino acids. Germline CDR1 reads MNHEY; CDR2 reads SVGAGI. For the CDR3, the DNA is TGTGCCAGCACCAGGACAGTCGTTAACCAGTTCTTC. It is translated as CASTRTVVNQFF.

The genes are TRBV4-2 and TRBJ2-3, with a weak D call TRBD2 (5 bases). V dropped 4 bases and J dropped 8 bases, with 19 bases sitting between them. The germline V gene encodes CDR1 LGHNA and CDR2 YNFKEQ. The CDR3 runs to 15 residues. CDR3 sequence reads: CASSRSSRSEGTQYF. The CDR3 DNA follows: TGTGCCAGCAGCCGATCTAGCCGCTCTGAGGGTACGCAGTATTTT.

With regard to this clone: Other DNA sequences in this specimen translate into the identical CDR3. The chain uses TRBV2 and TRBJ1-3; the D gene is possibly TRBD1 (5 bases). V was clipped by 5 bases and J by 1 base, with 6 bases between them. The CDR3 runs to 13 residues. Germline CDR1 reads SNHLY; CDR2 reads FYNNEI. CDR3 sequence: CASSRGSGNTIYF. CDR3 DNA sequence: TGTGCCAGCAGTAGGGGTTCTGGAAACACCATATATTTT.

V usage is TRBV5-1 and J usage is TRBJ1-2; D is ambiguous. Germline CDR1 SGHRS, CDR2 YFSETQ. Trimming left V 0 bases short and J 8 bases short, with 14 bases between. This CDR3 has 14 residues. The CDR3, as DNA: TGCGCCAGCAGCTTGGGTCAGGTGGCGGGCGGCTACACCTTC. As protein: CASSLGQVAGGYTF.

In its sample, this clone was seen once. The V call is TRBV5-4, the J call TRBJ2-3, with 7 nucleotides matching TRBD1. The germline V gene encodes CDR1 SGHNT and CDR2 YYREEE (reference sequence). Trimming at V came to 4 bases and at J to 6 bases, leaving 5 bases not matched to a gene. The CDR3 totals 13 residues. The CDR3 spells CASSPDRIDTQYF. DNA of the CDR3: TGTGCCAGCAGCCCGGACAGGATCGATACGCAGTATTTT. The complete variable domain, with remaining parts taken from reference TRBV5-4 and TRBJ2-3, reads ETGVTQSPTHLIKTRGQQVTLRCSSQSGHNTVSWYQQALGQGPQFIFQYYREEENGRGNFPPRFSGLQFPNYSSELNVNALELDDSALYLCASSPDRIDTQYFGPGTRLTVL.

The rearrangement uses TRBV28 and TRBJ1-5; D unclear. Trimming removed 4 bases from V and 4 bases from J, with 5 bases in between. This CDR3 contains 12 residues. The germline CDR1 and CDR2 sequences are MDHEN and SYDVKM. CDR3 region: CASSSNNQPQHF. The DNA for the CDR3 is TGTGCCAGCAGTTCCAATAATCAGCCCCAGCATTTT.

The chain recombines TRBV29-1 with TRBJ1-2, with a tentative D call TRBD1 (6 bases). Trimming took 2 bases from V and 5 from J, leaving 18 bases between them. Germline CDR1 SQVTM, CDR2 ANQGSEA. This CDR3 spans 15 amino acids. The CDR3 loop reads CSVESGGRGGYGYTF. DNA for the CDR3: TGCAGCGTTGAATCGGGGGGCAGGGGAGGATATGGCTACACCTTC. Using reference TRBV29-1 and TRBJ1-2 for the parts outside the CDR3, the full variable domain is SAVISQKPSRDICQRGTSLTIQCQVDSQVTMMFWYRQQPGQSLTLIATANQGSEATYESGFVIDKFPISRPNLTFSTLTVSNMSPEDSSIYLCSVESGGRGGYGYTFGSGTRLTVV.

The chain couples TRBV28 to TRBJ1-1; 8 bases are a match to TRBD1. CDR3 length equals 15 residues. The germline gives CDR1 MDHEN, CDR2 SYDVKM. V shed 6 bases, J shed 10 bases, and the junction held 16 bases outside the gene matches. The CDR3, as DNA: TGTGCCAGCAGATATCGAACAGGGGGGGGTGTCGGAGCTTTCTTT. Protein sequence: CASRYRTGGGVGAFF.

This chain uses TRBV28 with TRBJ1-5; TRBD1 might be the D (5 bases). V was shortened by 2 bases and J by 8 bases, with 16 bases between the two germline ends. The CDR3 extends over 15 amino acids. Germline V CDR1 and CDR2: MDHEN, SYDVKM. CDR3 nucleotide sequence: TGTGCCAGCAGTTTACTCACCCCCCCGGGGGAGCCCCAGCATTTT. As protein: CASSLLTPPGEPQHF. The full variable domain, rest sourced from reference TRBV28 and TRBJ1-5, is DVKVTQSSRYLVKRTGEKVFLECVQDMDHENMFWYRQDPGLGLRLIYFSYDVKMKEKGDIPEGYSVSREKKERFSLILESASTNQTSMYLCASSLLTPPGEPQHFGDGTRLSIL.

This sequence joins TRBV5-1 and TRBJ1-1; D gene ambiguous. In germline, CDR1 is SGHRS, CDR2 YFSETQ. The CDR3 sequence is 15 residues long. Trimming removed 5 bases from V and 0 bases from J, with 14 bases in between. In nucleotides, the CDR3 is TGCGCCAGCAGTTCAGCAGGCCTTATGAACACTGAAGCTTTCTTT. Encoded protein: CASSSAGLMNTEAFF.

The genes are TRBV14 and TRBJ2-5; D may be TRBD2 (6 bases). CDR1 is SGHDN and CDR2 is FVKESK in the germline V gene. Trimming stripped 5 bases from V and 4 bases from J, with 11 bases between. The CDR3 runs 13 residues. For the CDR3, the DNA is TGTGCCAGCAGCGGGCAGGGAGGAGAGACCCAGTACTTC. Its protein product is CASSGQGGETQYF.

V usage is TRBV9 and J usage is TRBJ2-5; a possible D gene is TRBD1 (8 bases). Germline CDR1 and CDR2: SGDLS and YYNGEE. The V and J ends lost 0 bases and 4 bases respectively, with 19 bases between them. This CDR3 has 17 amino acids. CDR3 DNA sequence: TGTGCCAGCAGCGTAGAGAGTGGACAGGGAGGGCGAGAGACCCAGTACTTC. Its translation is CASSVESGQGGRETQYF. The full variable domain, in which reference TRBV9 and TRBJ2-5 provide the parts outside the CDR3, is DSGVTQTPKHLITATGQRVTLRCSPRSGDLSVYWYQQSLDQGLQFLIQYYNGEERAKGNILERFSAQQFPDLHSELNLSSLELGDSALYFCASSVESGQGGRETQYFGPGTRLLVL.

This sequence joins TRBV2 and TRBJ1-2; no definite D call. Germline CDR1 SNHLY, CDR2 FYNNEI. V lost 2 bases and J lost 8, with 12 bases in between. This CDR3 spans 13 amino acids. CDR3 in DNA: TGTGCCAGCAGTGAAAGAACTCCCTGGGGCTACACCTTC. Translation gives CASSERTPWGYTF. The full variable domain, with the rest looked up from reference TRBV2 and TRBJ1-2, is EPEVTQTPSHQVTQMGQEVILRCVPISNHLYFYWYRQILGQKVEFLVSFYNNEISEKSEIFDDQFSVERPDGSNFTLKIRSTKLEDSAMYFCASSERTPWGYTFGSGTRLTVV.

About this clone: This specimen includes other DNA sequences encoding the same CDR3. DNA of the CDR3: TGTGCCAGCAGTAGGGGCAACTATGGCTACACCTTC. This gives the protein CASSRGNYGYTF. This chain links TRBV28 with TRBJ1-2, with D maybe TRBD1 (5 bases). Germline V gene lookup returns CDR1 MDHEN and CDR2 SYDVKM. The germline V and J ends were trimmed by 5 bases and 2 bases, with 6 bases remaining between them. The CDR3 extends over 12 amino acids.

The V and J genes are TRBV5-5 and TRBJ2-1; a possible D gene is TRBD2 (5 bases). The CDR3 spans 14 residues. The germline V gene encodes CDR1 SGHKS and CDR2 YYEKEE (reference sequence). Here the CDR3 DNA reads TGTGCAGCTAGCCTCCAACCCTCCTACAATGAGCAGTTCTTC. Its protein product is CAASLQPSYNEQFF.

V and J are TRBV11-2 and TRBJ1-6, with D unclear. The CDR3 is made up of 13 amino acids. Trimming took 1 base from V and 9 from J, leaving 7 bases between them. Germline values: CDR1 SGHAT, CDR2 FQNNGV. The CDR3 protein is CASSLGWSSPLHF. Written as DNA, the CDR3 is TGTGCCAGCAGCTTAGGGTGGAGTTCACCCCTCCACTTT.

This clone appeared once. The chain's CDR3 is CASSPRQGNTDTQYF. The CDR3 DNA is TGTGCCAGCAGCCCCCGACAGGGGAACACAGATACGCAGTATTTT. The chain is built from TRBV7-2 and TRBJ2-3; 8 bases are a match to TRBD1. CDR3 length equals 15 residues. The junction had 6 bases not matched to a gene; V was cut back by 5 bases and J by 2 bases. CDR1 is SGHTA, CDR2 FQGNSA, per germline.

The chain combines TRBV28 with TRBJ1-2; D uncertain. Germline V gene lookup returns CDR1 MDHEN and CDR2 SYDVKM. The CDR3 length is 12 residues. The V and J ends lost 2 bases and 10 bases respectively, with 11 bases between them. The CDR3 loop is CASSLQARDYTF. CDR3 coding DNA: TGTGCCAGCAGTTTACAGGCCCGAGACTACACCTTC.

The J gene is TRBJ2-7, the V gene TRBV5-6; 8 bases align to TRBD1. Germline V lookup: CDR1 SGHDT, CDR2 YYEEEE. V was pared by 0 bases and J by 3 bases, with 5 bases of the junction left unmatched. This CDR3 is 15 amino acids long. CDR3 sequence: CASSLGGQGSYEQYF. CDR3 in DNA: TGTGCCAGCAGCTTGGGAGGACAGGGCAGCTACGAGCAGTACTTC.

V gene TRBV6-2 or TRBV6-3 combines with J gene TRBJ2-3; 11 positions match TRBD2. CDR1 MNHEY and CDR2 SVGEGT come from the germline V gene. CDR3 length: 16 residues. Trimming cost V 2 bases and J 3 bases; bases outside gene matches: 4. The CDR3 sequence is CASSYRGLAATDTQYF. The CDR3 DNA sequence: TGTGCCAGCAGTTACAGGGGACTAGCGGCGACAGATACGCAGTATTTT.

This clone was seen a single time. The sample contains more than one DNA sequence encoding this CDR3. This chain links TRBV12-3 or TRBV12-4 with TRBJ1-1; D gene ambiguous. This CDR3 has 12 residues. V was trimmed by 6 bases and J by 3 bases, leaving 8 bases between them. The chain's CDR3 is CASSPGYTEAFF. CDR3 DNA: TGTGCCAGCAGCCCAGGTTACACTGAAGCTTTCTTT.

This clone has just one count. The chain combines TRBV7-2 with TRBJ2-1; 8 bases agree with TRBD2. The CDR3 covers 16 residues. Losses at the gene ends were 3 bases for V and 8 bases for J; bases not matched to a gene: 12. Germline V gene data show CDR1 as SGHTA and CDR2 as FQGNSA. In DNA form, the CDR3 reads TGTGCCAGCAGCTTCGCCGCCGGGAGGGCCTCCCATGAGCAGTTCTTC. Translation gives CASSFAAGRASHEQFF.

This rearrangement joins TRBV9 to TRBJ2-5; 9 nucleotides agree with TRBD1. CDR1 SGDLS and CDR2 YYNGEE come from the germline V gene. The CDR3 totals 15 residues. V lost 1 base and J lost 3; bases outside the gene matches: 4. CDR3 protein: CASSVFRTGEETQYF. DNA for the CDR3: TGTGCCAGCAGCGTATTTCGGACAGGGGAAGAGACCCAGTACTTC.